This T cell receptor (beta chain) was identified in a study of CD8 T cells in Susac syndrome (dated by TCRdb to about 2019). For context, the study as a whole: Of the Susac syndrome patients who were sequenced, under 10 were in clinical remission while more than five had clinically active disease. Repertoire sequencing was used to test whether CD8+ T cell activation and differentiation in Susac syndrome was antigen driven. At the time of blood withdrawal, Susac syndrome patients were either therapy-naive, taking corticosteroids (with some also receiving IVIg), or on IVIg alone. The study at large found these results: The TCR sequencing and HLA analysis was acknowledged to have included a relatively small number of individuals. In the CD4+ T cell repertoire of Susac syndrome patients, clonal expansion was not detected.

In regard to this clonotype: The antigen this receptor binds is unknown. The sample holds no much larger clone one base away, and base qualities are not on file.

RNA was extracted with the RNeasy kit and about 0.45 to 1 ug was reverse transcribed using random hexamers. The immunoSEQ multiplex PCR assay, which covers 54 Vbeta and 13 Jbeta segments, was used to amplify TCR beta CDR3 regions. PCR amplification bias was corrected by using a synthetic template baseline for primer optimization and computational correction. In the authors' own workflow: Only productive sequences were kept, with reads annotated to V, D and J genes according to IMGT and analyzed in immunoSEQ Analyzer. Clonality was computed as one minus Shannon entropy normalized by log2 of the number of productive unique sequences. For each patient and control, public and private clones were evaluated within the 100 most prevalent clones. Clones were defined as Susac-specific if absent from the healthy and MS cohorts, from 900 to 1,300 published viral clones and from other ImmuneACCESS disease sequences. In TCRdb, the public reads were trimmed at Q25 with fastp and aligned with MiXCR, with productive beta chains retained. Identical CDR3 proteins give one entry, which carries the most common genes and DNA. The V and J calls were determined by TCRdb, not by the authors. Recorded for this sample are 120,000 or so distinct CDR3 sequences; 95% to 96% of them occurred a single time. The ten largest make up approximately 0.15% of the sample.

Including cysteine and phenylalanine, the CDR3 has 12 amino acids. Only the CDR3 portion is preserved as DNA: 36 bases, with reading frame beginning at the first base. The trim is 0 bases for V and 10 bases for J, with a gap of 7 bases between the germline ends. For CDR1 and CDR2, the germline V gene lists SGHDN and FVKESK. High-throughput TCR beta sequencing profiled peripheral blood CD8+ and CD4+ T cells from healthy donors, Susac syndrome patients and multiple sclerosis patients. Recently defined diagnostic criteria for definite or probable disease were met by the Susac syndrome patients. Bulk CD8+ and CD4+ T cells were purified magnetically by negative isolation, whereas CD8+ TEMRA cells were enriched by FACS. Blood was drawn into EDTA tubes, processed within 24 hours, and PBMCs were isolated by density gradient centrifugation. PBMCs intended for TCR sequencing were cryopreserved in liquid nitrogen and were subsequently thawed in a 37 degrees C water bath. Purity of sorted or isolated CD4+, CD8+ and CD8+ TEMRA cells was at least 90%.

This receptor was taken from a human donor with Susac syndrome. Here the chain combines TRBV14 and TRBJ2-1; there is no confident call for the D gene. The sample was CD4+ T cells from PBMCs. The DNA sequence is as follows: TGTGCCAGCAGCCAAGATAACCCAGAGCAGTTCTTC. Its protein reads: CASSQDNPEQFF.